Following are 20 T cell receptor beta chains from one sample sequenced in a study of human T cells and chemical hapten exposure. In TCRdb, the RACE reads were re-called with MiXCR into one record per CDR3 protein. The sample gives just under 65,000 distinct CDR3 sequences, about 10% of which show up once; approximately 2% is in the top ten. This sample's time point: patch test 3, about 24 weeks after DPC sensitization. Treatment: therapeutic diphenylcyclopropenone sensitization with weekly scalp DPC. The specimen comprised whole blood, sampled in connection with sensitization to the hapten diphenylcyclopropenone (DPC). Source of these receptors: a woman aged 25 to 39 with alopecia areata. Some clones in this sample may be carry-over from other donors' samples.

This clonotype was counted only a few times. The V and J genes are TRBV11-2 and TRBJ1-1; D is unclear. Trimming stripped 0 bases from V and 3 bases from J, with 5 bases between. This CDR3 has 13 amino acids. Looked up from germline, CDR1 is SGHAT and CDR2 is FQNNGV. The CDR3 nucleotides are TGTGCCAGCAGCTTAGATCACCACACTGAAGCTTTCTTT. It specifies CASSLDHHTEAFF.

As DNA, the CDR3 is TGTGCCAGCAGTCACAAGGAAAATCAGCCCCAGCATTTT. It is translated as CASSHKENQPQHF. The chain has TRBV12-3 or TRBV12-4 and TRBJ1-5, with no clear D. The CDR3 totals 13 residues. V lost 5 bases, J lost 4 bases, and 9 bases lay in between.

The V and J genes are TRBV7-2 and TRBJ2-1; possible D gene TRBD2, 5 bases. This CDR3 has 13 amino acids. From germline, CDR1 is SGHTA and CDR2 FQGNSA. The V and J ends lost 6 bases and 0 bases respectively, with 6 bases between them. In nucleotides, the CDR3 is TGTGCCAGCAGGGGGAGCTCCTACAATGAGCAGTTCTTC. Translation: CASRGSSYNEQFF.

This clonotype came up many times. The V and J genes are TRBV18 and TRBJ2-7; D not certain. The CDR3 is 13 residues long. The V and J ends lost 0 bases and 5 bases respectively, with 8 bases between them. Germline V lookup: CDR1 KGHSH, CDR2 LQKENI. The CDR3 DNA follows: TGTGCCAGCTCACCACCGTCTGGTGACGAGCAGTACTTC. Amino acids: CASSPPSGDEQYF. Based on the CDR3 plus reference TRBV18 and TRBJ2-7, the full variable domain is NAGVMQNPRHLVRRRGQEARLRCSPMKGHSHVYWYRQLPEEGLKFMVYLQKENIIDESGMPKERFSAEFPKEGPSILRIQQVVRGDSAAYFCASSPPSGDEQYFGPGTRLTVT.

The chain joins TRBV11-2 to TRBJ1-1, with D possibly TRBD1 on 6 matching bases. Trimming removed 3 bases at V and 0 bases at J, with 11 bases between. CDR1 SGHAT and CDR2 FQNNGV come from the germline V gene. This CDR3 is 15 amino acids long. The CDR3 region has the DNA TGTGCCAGCAGCTTGGGTAGGGGGTTGAACACTGAAGCTTTCTTT. The encoded protein is CASSLGRGLNTEAFF. The full variable domain, with the rest looked up from reference TRBV11-2 and TRBJ1-1, is EAGVAQSPRYKIIEKRQSVAFWCNPISGHATLYWYQQILGQGPKLLIQFQNNGVVDDSQLPKDRFSAERLKGVDSTLKIQPAKLEDSAVYLCASSLGRGLNTEAFFGQGTRLTVV.

This chain joins TRBV6-2 or TRBV6-3 and TRBJ2-1; the D is unclear. This CDR3 is built from 11 residues. V lost 7 bases to trimming and J lost 8 bases, with 9 bases between them. The germline CDR1 and CDR2 sequences are MNHEY and SVGEGT. CDR3 loop: CASNGPHEQFF. The CDR3 region has the DNA TGTGCCAGCAATGGCCCCCATGAGCAGTTCTTC.

Only a few counts were recorded for this clonotype. V is TRBV18 and J is TRBJ2-5; no definite D call. The germline V gene has CDR1 KGHSH and CDR2 LQKENI. The V end lost 2 bases, the J end lost 3 bases, and 7 bases lay between the germline ends. There are 13 residues in the CDR3. CDR3 residues: CASSPITKETQYF. The CDR3 DNA reads TGTGCCAGCTCACCAATTACTAAAGAGACCCAGTACTTC. The full variable domain, completed using reference TRBV18 and TRBJ2-5, is NAGVMQNPRHLVRRRGQEARLRCSPMKGHSHVYWYRQLPEEGLKFMVYLQKENIIDESGMPKERFSAEFPKEGPSILRIQQVVRGDSAAYFCASSPITKETQYFGPGTRLLVL.

This clonotype was recorded a few times. The V call is TRBV7-2, the J call TRBJ1-3, with D unclear. Germline-derived CDR1 and CDR2 are SGHTA and FQGNSA. Trimming took off 1 base at V and 0 bases at J, with 13 bases between the two ends. The CDR3 loop spans 17 amino acids. The CDR3 sequence is CASSLVFLASSGNTIYF. The CDR3 region has the DNA TGTGCCAGCAGCTTAGTCTTTTTGGCTTCCTCTGGAAACACCATATATTTT.

V gene TRBV4-3 combines with J gene TRBJ2-3, with D perhaps TRBD2 (5 bases). Trimming left V 2 bases short and J 1 base short, with 13 bases between. Germline V gene sequence: CDR1 LGHNA, CDR2 YSLEER. The CDR3 runs to 16 residues. In DNA form, the CDR3 reads TGCGCCAGCAGCCAAAATTCGCGGGTCCGCACAGATACGCAGTATTTT. It yields the protein CASSQNSRVRTDTQYF.

The chain recombines TRBV6-1 with TRBJ1-5; 9 bases match TRBD1. V lost 4 bases to trimming and J lost 1 base; unmatched junction nucleotides: 2. Germline CDR1 and CDR2: MNHNS and SASEGT. The CDR3 runs to 15 residues. In nucleotides, the CDR3 is TGTGCCAGCAGTGGGACAGGGGTCAGCAATCAGCCCCAGCATTTT. Translated, it gives CASSGTGVSNQPQHF.

In this sample, this clonotype turned up many times. The chain joins TRBV4-2 to TRBJ2-7; D is ambiguous. V lost 2 bases to trimming and J lost 3 bases, with 20 bases between them. Germline V CDR1 and CDR2: LGHNA, YNFKEQ. The CDR3 spans 17 residues. CDR3 DNA sequence: TGTGCCAGCAGCCAAAACGGCCGCGGTAAGAGCAGCTACGAGCAGTACTTC. Translating it yields CASSQNGRGKSSYEQYF.

V and J are TRBV6-6 and TRBJ2-1; the match to TRBD1 covers 9 bases. Germline CDR1 MNHNY, CDR2 SVGAGI (reference sequence). J was trimmed by 9 bases and V by 0 bases; bases with no gene match: 0. The CDR3 has 13 residues. CDR3 protein: CASSYSTGGEQFF. The CDR3 region has the DNA TGTGCCAGCAGTTACTCGACAGGGGGTGAGCAGTTCTTC.

This rearrangement joins TRBV3-1 to TRBJ1-2, with unresolved D. Germline lookup yields CDR1 LGHDT and CDR2 YNNKEL (reference sequence). The ends were cut back, 4 bases at V and 9 bases at J, with 21 bases in the middle. The CDR3 is made up of 15 amino acids. This CDR3 is CASSRGPGGLYRYTF. The CDR3 DNA reads TGTGCCAGCAGCCGTGGGCCCGGAGGCCTTTATCGCTACACCTTC. The full variable domain, with the rest looked up from reference TRBV3-1 and TRBJ1-2, is DTAVSQTPKYLVTQMGNDKSIKCEQNLGHDTMYWYKQDSKKFLKIMFSYNNKELIINETVPNRFSPKSPDKAHLNLHINSLELGDSAVYFCASSRGPGGLYRYTFGSGTRLTVV.

The chain links TRBV3-1 to TRBJ2-1; no clear D gene. This CDR3 is built from 15 residues. Looked up from germline, CDR1 is LGHDT and CDR2 is YNNKEL (reference sequence). The V end was cut by 1 base, the J end by 3 bases, with 10 bases between. The CDR3: CASSQAPAVYNEQFF. Here the CDR3 DNA reads TGTGCCAGCAGCCAAGCTCCGGCTGTCTACAATGAGCAGTTCTTC.

This clonotype was seen many times. This sequence joins TRBV28 and TRBJ2-7; maybe TRBD1 (5 bases). The germline V gene has CDR1 MDHEN and CDR2 SYDVKM. The CDR3 is made up of 11 amino acids. Trimming left V 5 bases short and J 3 bases short, with 5 bases between. CDR3 protein: CASSQGYEQYF. CDR3 nucleotide sequence: TGTGCCAGCAGTCAGGGCTACGAGCAGTACTTC.

CDR3 sequence reads: CASSLPRWPTEAFF. The CDR3 region has the DNA TGTGCCAGCAGCTTACCTAGGTGGCCCACTGAAGCTTTCTTT. This chain uses TRBV7-2 with TRBJ1-1, with D unresolved. Germline V CDR1 and CDR2: SGHTA, FQGNSA. V lost 2 bases to trimming and J lost 4 bases, with 11 bases between them. This CDR3 is 14 amino acids long.

At least ten counts were recorded for this clonotype. This chain links TRBV12-3 or TRBV12-4 with TRBJ2-1; D gene ambiguous. V lost 8 bases and J 6 bases, leaving 20 bases between the germline ends. The CDR3 spans 15 residues. DNA for the CDR3: TGTGCCAGCGGAAACCCCGGGCACTCCGTCAATGAGCAGTTCTTC. The encoded protein is CASGNPGHSVNEQFF.

The chain joins TRBV3-1 to TRBJ1-1; 7 bases map to TRBD1. V lost 4 bases, J lost 4 bases, and 6 bases stayed unmatched. Germline lookup yields CDR1 LGHDT and CDR2 YNNKEL (reference sequence). This CDR3 is 14 amino acids long. The CDR3 DNA sequence: TGTGCCAGCAGCCCGGATACAGGGGTCACTGAAGCTTTCTTT. As protein: CASSPDTGVTEAFF.

The sample holds a few counts of this clonotype. V is TRBV7-2 and J is TRBJ2-6; the match to TRBD1 covers 7 bases. V lost 5 bases, J lost 2 bases, and 3 bases stayed unmatched. This CDR3 contains 15 residues. CDR1 SGHTA and CDR2 FQGNSA come from the germline V gene. The CDR3 DNA follows: TGTGCCAGCAGCCGTAGGGGGCCTGGGGCCAACGTCCTGACTTTC. Amino acid sequence: CASSRRGPGANVLTF.

This clonotype was counted between two and nine times. The J gene is TRBJ2-1, the V gene TRBV12-3 or TRBV12-4; D gene uncertain. This CDR3 has 14 amino acids. V lost 5 bases and J 8 bases, leaving 16 bases between the germline ends. CDR3 in DNA: TGTGCCAGCAGTCCAGATCTGACCCTACATGAGCAGTTCTTC. Translation: CASSPDLTLHEQFF.